This TCR beta chain is drawn from a study of T cells in localized non-small cell lung cancer. Study findings and constraints: Appearances in adjacent lung were noted for a median roughly 58 of the top 100 tumor clones. Analysis by sequencing included only one tumor region, so heterogeneity remains possible.

The CDR3 has 15 amino acids. The V gene lost 2 bases and the J gene lost 3 bases, with 13 bases spanning the gap. Germline V lookup: CDR1 SGHRS, CDR2 YFSETQ. Assay: immunoSEQ multiplex PCR; the TCRdb copy retains only in-frame clones and omits some. Counted here are 25,000 or so clones, approximately 90% occurring once; the ten biggest clones make up 6.8%. Regarding this clone: Its antigen is currently unknown.

Sequenced here: peripheral blood, sampled before any cancer treatment. This TCR was recovered from a male donor at least 60 years old with stage I lung adenocarcinoma. V usage is TRBV5-1 and J usage is TRBJ2-3; D ambiguous. The CDR3 spells CASSLAILGTDTQYF. DNA for the CDR3: TGCGCCAGCAGCTTAGCCATTCTAGGGACAGATACGCAGTATTTT.